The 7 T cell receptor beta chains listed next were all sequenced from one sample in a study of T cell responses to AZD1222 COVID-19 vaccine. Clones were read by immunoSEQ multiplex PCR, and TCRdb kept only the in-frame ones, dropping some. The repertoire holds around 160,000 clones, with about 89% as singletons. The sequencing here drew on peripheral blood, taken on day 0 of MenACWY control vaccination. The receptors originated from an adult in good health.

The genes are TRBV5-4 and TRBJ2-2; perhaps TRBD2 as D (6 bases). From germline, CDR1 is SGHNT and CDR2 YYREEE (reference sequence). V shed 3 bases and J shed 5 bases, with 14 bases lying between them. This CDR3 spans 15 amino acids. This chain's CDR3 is CASSSEGRSTGELFF. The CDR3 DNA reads TGTGCCAGCAGCTCGGAAGGGAGGTCTACCGGGGAGCTGTTTTTT.

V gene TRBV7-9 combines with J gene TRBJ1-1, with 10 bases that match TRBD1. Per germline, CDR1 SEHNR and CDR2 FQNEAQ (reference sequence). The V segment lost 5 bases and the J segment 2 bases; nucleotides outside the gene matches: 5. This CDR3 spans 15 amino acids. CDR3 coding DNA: TGTGCCAGCAGCGTACGGGACAGGGGTAACACTGAAGCTTTCTTT. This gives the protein CASSVRDRGNTEAFF.

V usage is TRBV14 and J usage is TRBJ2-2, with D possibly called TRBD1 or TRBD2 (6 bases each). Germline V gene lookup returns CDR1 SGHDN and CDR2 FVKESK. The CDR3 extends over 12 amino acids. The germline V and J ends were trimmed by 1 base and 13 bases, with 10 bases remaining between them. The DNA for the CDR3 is TGTGCCAGCAGCCAAGCGGGGGCAAGGCTGTTTTTT. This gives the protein CASSQAGARLFF. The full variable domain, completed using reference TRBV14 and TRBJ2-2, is EAGVTQFPSHSVIEKGQTVTLRCDPISGHDNLYWYRRVMGKEIKFLLHFVKESKQDESGMPNNRFLAERTGGTYSTLKVQPAELEDSGVYFCASSQAGARLFFGEGSRLTVL.

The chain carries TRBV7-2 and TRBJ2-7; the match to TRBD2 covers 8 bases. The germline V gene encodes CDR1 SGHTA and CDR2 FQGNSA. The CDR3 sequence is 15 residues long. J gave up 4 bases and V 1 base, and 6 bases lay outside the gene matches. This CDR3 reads CASSLGGLVRYEQYF. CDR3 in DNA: TGTGCCAGCAGCTTAGGGGGACTAGTCAGGTACGAGCAGTACTTC. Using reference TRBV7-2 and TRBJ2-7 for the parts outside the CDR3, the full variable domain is GAGVSQSPSNKVTEKGKDVELRCDPISGHTALYWYRQSLGQGLEFLIYFQGNSAPDKSGLPSDRFSAERTGGSVSTLTIQRTQQEDSAVYLCASSLGGLVRYEQYFGPGTRLTVT.

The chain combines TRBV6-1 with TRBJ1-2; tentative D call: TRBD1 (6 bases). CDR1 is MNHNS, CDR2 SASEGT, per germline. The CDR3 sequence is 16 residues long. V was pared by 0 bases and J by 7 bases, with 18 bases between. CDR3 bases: TGTGCCAGCAGTGAAGCGGTGGGGGCGCTAGATGGTGGCTACACCTTC. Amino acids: CASSEAVGALDGGYTF.

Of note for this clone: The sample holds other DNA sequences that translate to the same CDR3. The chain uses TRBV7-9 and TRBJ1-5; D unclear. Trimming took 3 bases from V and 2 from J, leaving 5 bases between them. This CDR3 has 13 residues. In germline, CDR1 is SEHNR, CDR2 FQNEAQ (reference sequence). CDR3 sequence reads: CASSFTGNQPQHF. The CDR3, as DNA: TGTGCCAGCAGCTTTACAGGCAATCAGCCCCAGCATTTT.

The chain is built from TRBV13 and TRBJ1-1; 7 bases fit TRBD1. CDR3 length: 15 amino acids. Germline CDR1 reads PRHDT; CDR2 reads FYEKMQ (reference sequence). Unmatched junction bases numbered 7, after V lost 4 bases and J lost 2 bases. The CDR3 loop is CASSSGGLGNTEAFF. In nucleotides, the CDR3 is TGTGCCAGCAGCTCAGGGGGTTTAGGTAACACTGAAGCTTTCTTT.